The 3 T cell receptor beta chains reported below all come from one sample, sequenced in a study of monozygotic twins with cystic fibrosis. The assay was immunoSEQ multiplex PCR, and TCRdb's table has in-frame clones only and misses some. The sample records about 22,000 clones, approximately 97% being singletons. The sample was blood. The origin of the receptors is a girl aged 5-17 years with cystic fibrosis.

V usage is TRBV11-2 and J usage is TRBJ2-5; 10 nucleotides line up with TRBD1. With 5 bases clipped from V and 1 base from J, the junction kept 7 bases outside the gene matches. CDR1 is SGHAT, CDR2 FQNNGV, per germline. The CDR3 loop spans 16 amino acids. The CDR3 loop is CASSRGQGKGQETQYF. CDR3 nucleotides: TGTGCCAGCAGCCGGGGACAGGGGAAAGGCCAAGAGACCCAGTACTTC.

The chain carries TRBV11-2 and TRBJ2-1; D gene unclear. The CDR3 covers 13 residues. Trimming took 2 bases from V and 7 from J, leaving 9 bases between them. Germline lookup yields CDR1 SGHAT and CDR2 FQNNGV. The CDR3 sequence: CASSLWASNEQFF. DNA for the CDR3: TGTGCCAGCAGCTTATGGGCTAGTAATGAGCAGTTCTTC.

V usage is TRBV5-6 and J usage is TRBJ1-1, with TRBD1 identical over 9 bases. CDR1 is SGHDT and CDR2 is YYEEEE in the germline V gene. Losses at the gene ends were 3 bases for V and 5 bases for J; bases not matched to a gene: 5. This CDR3 region has 14 residues. The CDR3: CASSSPGQGTEAFF. CDR3 nucleotide sequence: TGTGCCAGCAGCTCCCCGGGACAGGGTACTGAAGCTTTCTTT. The full variable domain, with the rest looked up from reference TRBV5-6 and TRBJ1-1, is DAGVTQSPTHLIKTRGQQVTLRCSPKSGHDTVSWYQQALGQGPQFIFQYYEEEERQRGNFPDRFSGHQFPNYSSELNVNALLLGDSALYLCASSSPGQGTEAFFGQGTRLTVV.